This T cell receptor beta chain is drawn from a study of T cell responses to AZD1222 COVID-19 vaccine. Study-level points and caveats: Only a handful of AZD1222 recipients, five to seven in all, had baseline seropositivity. Spike regions recognized by vaccine-associated CD4 TCRs spanned the protein, led by 160-218 and 743-854.

As to this clone: Its antigen is unidentified.

Only in-frame clones appear in the TCRdb table, and some are missing; sequencing was by immunoSEQ multiplex PCR. Altogether 75,000 to 95,000 clones are present, about 91% being singletons, with the ten largest covering roughly 7%. The CDR3 has 12 residues. V dropped 6 bases and J dropped 6 bases, with 9 bases sitting between them. Material: peripheral blood, obtained on day 0 of MenACWY control vaccination. The source of this sequence is an adult in good health. The chain links TRBV12-3 or TRBV12-4 to TRBJ2-1, with a possible D match to TRBD2 (6 bases). The CDR3 sequence: CASRRDSNEQFF. The CDR3, as DNA: TGTGCCAGCAGACGGGACTCCAATGAGCAGTTCTTC.